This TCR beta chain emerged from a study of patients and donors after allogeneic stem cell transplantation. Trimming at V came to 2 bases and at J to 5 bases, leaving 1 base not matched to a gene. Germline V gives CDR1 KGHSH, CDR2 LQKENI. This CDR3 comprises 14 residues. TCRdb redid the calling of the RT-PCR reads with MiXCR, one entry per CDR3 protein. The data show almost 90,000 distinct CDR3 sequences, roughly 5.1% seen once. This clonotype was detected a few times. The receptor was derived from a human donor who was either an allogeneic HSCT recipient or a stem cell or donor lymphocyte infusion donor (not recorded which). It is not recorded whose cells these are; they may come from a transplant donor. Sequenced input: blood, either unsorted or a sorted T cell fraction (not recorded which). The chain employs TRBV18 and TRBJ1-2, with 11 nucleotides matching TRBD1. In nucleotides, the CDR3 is TGTGCCAGCTCACCAGGACAGGGGGCGTATGGCTACACCTTC. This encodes CASSPGQGAYGYTF.